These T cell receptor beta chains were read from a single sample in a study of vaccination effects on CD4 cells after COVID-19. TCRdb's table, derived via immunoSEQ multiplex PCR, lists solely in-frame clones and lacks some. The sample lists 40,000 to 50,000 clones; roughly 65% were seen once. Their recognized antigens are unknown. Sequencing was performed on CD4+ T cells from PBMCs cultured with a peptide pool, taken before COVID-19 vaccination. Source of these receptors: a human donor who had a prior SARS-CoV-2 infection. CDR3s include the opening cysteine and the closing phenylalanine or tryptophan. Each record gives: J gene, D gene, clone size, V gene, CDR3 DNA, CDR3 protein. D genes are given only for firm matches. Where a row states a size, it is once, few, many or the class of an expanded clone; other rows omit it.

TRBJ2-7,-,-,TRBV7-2,TGTGCCAGCAGCTTAGCTGGGTCGGGCGGAGCCTACGAGCAGTACTTC,CASSLAGSGGAYEQYF
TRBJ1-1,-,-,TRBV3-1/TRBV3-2,TGTGCCAGCAGGGAAAGGAATGGGGGGACTGAAGCTTTCTTT,CASRERNGGTEAFF
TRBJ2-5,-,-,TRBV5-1,TGCGCCAGCAGCTTAGGTCAGTACGAAGAGACCCAGTACTTC,CASSLGQYEETQYF
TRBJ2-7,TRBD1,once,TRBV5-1,TGCGCCAGCAGCACAACCACAGGGGTCTACGAGCAGTACTTC,CASSTTTGVYEQYF
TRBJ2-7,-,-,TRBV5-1,TGCGCCAGCAGCTTGGCCGGGCATAGCGAGCAGTACTTC,CASSLAGHSEQYF
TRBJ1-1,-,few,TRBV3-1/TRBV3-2,TGTGCCAGCAGCTCCGGGGCTTACCACACTGAAGCTTTCTTT,CASSSGAYHTEAFF
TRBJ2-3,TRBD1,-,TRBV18,TGTGCCAGCTCATCTGGGACAGGAGGAGATACGCAGTATTTT,CASSSGTGGDTQYF
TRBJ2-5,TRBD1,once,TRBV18,TGTGCCAGCTCACCGTGGACAGGGTCCGCGAGAGAGACCCAGTACTTC,CASSPWTGSARETQYF
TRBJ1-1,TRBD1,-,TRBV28,TGTGCCAGCAGCTTGGCCGGCTACAGGGGGAACACTGAAGCTTTCTTT,CASSLAGYRGNTEAFF
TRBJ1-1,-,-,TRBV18,TGTGCCAGCTCACCACGGCAGAACACTGAAGCTTTCTTT,CASSPRQNTEAFF
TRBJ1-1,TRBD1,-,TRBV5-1,TGCGCCAGCAGCCTGTCTCCAACAGGGGGCGTAGGGGCTTTCTTT,CASSLSPTGGVGAFF
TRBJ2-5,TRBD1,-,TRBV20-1,TGCAGTGCTAGTAAGGGGGCGAGTTTTGGAGAGACCCAGTACTTC,CSASKGASFGETQYF
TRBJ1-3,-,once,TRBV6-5,TGTGCCAGCTCGGCCCGGTTTGGAAACACCATATATTTT,CASSARFGNTIYF
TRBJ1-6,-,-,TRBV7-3,TGTGCCAGCAGCAAAACACCGAATTCACCCCTCCACTTT,CASSKTPNSPLHF
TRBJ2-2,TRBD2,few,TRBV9,TGTGCCAGCAGCGTAGTGAGCGGGGGTTCCACCGGGGAGCTGTTTTTT,CASSVVSGGSTGELFF
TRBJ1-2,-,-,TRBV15,TGTGCCACCAGCAGAGAGCTAAGGACAGACTCTAACTATGGCTACACCTTC,CATSRELRTDSNYGYTF
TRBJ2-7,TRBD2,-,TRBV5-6,TGTGCCAGCAGCTTGCATCTCGGGAGGGCCGCTTTCGAGCAGTACTTC,CASSLHLGRAAFEQYF
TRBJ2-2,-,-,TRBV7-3,TGTGCCAGCACTTTAGACGGTTCGAACACCGGGGAGCTGTTTTTT,CASTLDGSNTGELFF
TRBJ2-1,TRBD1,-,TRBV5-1,TGCGCCAGCAGCTTGGGGGACAGGTCGTTCCATGAGCAGTTCTTC,CASSLGDRSFHEQFF